Listed here is a single T cell receptor beta chain. This entry belongs to a study of blood T cell repertoires in COVID-19. Original data processing: Nucleated cell number was recorded as an estimate derived from reference gene primer amplification. Libraries were prepared by immunoSEQ multiplex PCR; TCRdb keeps only in-frame clonotypes and omits some of them. The V and J calls and clone size were taken over from that table, and D and trimming were inferred from the DNA. The data show about 190,000 clones, 85% to 90% seen once. V lost 4 bases and J lost 4, with 14 bases in between. The germline gives CDR1 SGHTA, CDR2 FQGTGA. The CDR3 consists of 15 residues.

The receptor was derived from a man aged 50-59 years with acute or convalescent COVID-19. This chain uses TRBV7-3 with TRBJ2-1; D is perhaps TRBD2 (6 bases). Specimen: peripheral blood. The CDR3 protein is CASSSLGGVYNEQFF. CDR3 nucleotide sequence: TGTGCCAGCAGCTCCCTGGGCGGGGTTTACAATGAGCAGTTCTTC.